Below, 3 T cell receptor beta chains from the same sample are listed, as sequenced in a study of shared clonotypes between healthy human individuals. Some clones are missing from TCRdb's copy, which holds only in-frame ones; the method was immunoSEQ multiplex PCR. The sample shows roughly 1,100,000 clones, about 70% of them seen only once. The specimen sequenced was memory CD4+ T cells sorted from blood. Subset defined: CD45RA-negative fraction. Receptor source: a man between 18 and 29 years old in good health.

The chain uses TRBV4-2 and TRBJ2-7, with D unclear. The length of the CDR3 is 17 residues. Germline V gene data show CDR1 as LGHNA and CDR2 as YNFKEQ. The germline V and J ends were trimmed by 0 bases and 2 bases, with 17 bases remaining between them. The CDR3 DNA sequence: TGTGCCAGCAGCCAAGATCATGTGGGCACCACGACCTACGAGCAGTACTTC. Its protein product is CASSQDHVGTTTYEQYF.

The sample holds a few counts of this clone. The chain is built from TRBV5-6 and TRBJ2-7, with 11 positions matching TRBD2. V dropped 4 bases and J dropped 1; count of bases not matched to a gene: 4. Germline V gene lookup returns CDR1 SGHDT and CDR2 YYEEEE. The length of the CDR3 is 15 residues. DNA of the CDR3: TGTGCCAGCAGCATAGGACTAGCGGGTTCCTACGAGCAGTACTTC. It specifies CASSIGLAGSYEQYF.

The chain combines TRBV4-3 with TRBJ2-3, with 7 bases lining up with TRBD2. Germline V CDR1 and CDR2: LGHNA, YSLEER. Trimming cost V 4 bases and J 8 bases; bases outside gene matches: 24. This CDR3 spans 19 amino acids. The CDR3 DNA follows: TGCGCCAGCAGCCCTATGGGGCTAGCGGAACCCCCGCGAGAGGCTACGCAGTATTTT. Translation gives CASSPMGLAEPPREATQYF.